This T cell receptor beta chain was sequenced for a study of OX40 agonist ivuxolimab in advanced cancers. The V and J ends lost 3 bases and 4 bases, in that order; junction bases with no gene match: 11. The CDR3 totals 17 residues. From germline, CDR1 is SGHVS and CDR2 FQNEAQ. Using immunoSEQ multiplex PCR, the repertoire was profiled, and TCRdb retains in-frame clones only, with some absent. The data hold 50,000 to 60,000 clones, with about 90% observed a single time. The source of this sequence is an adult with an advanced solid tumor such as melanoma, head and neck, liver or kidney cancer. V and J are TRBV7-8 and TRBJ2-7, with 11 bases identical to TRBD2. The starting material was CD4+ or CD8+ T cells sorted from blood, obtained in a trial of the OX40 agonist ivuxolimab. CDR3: CASSFPRLAGGPYEQYF. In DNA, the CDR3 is TGTGCCAGCAGCTTCCCTAGGTTAGCGGGAGGGCCTTACGAGCAGTACTTC.